A selection of T cell receptor beta chains follows, all from one sample in a study of T cell responses to AZD1222 COVID-19 vaccine. TCRdb's copy holds only in-frame clones and misses some; the assay was immunoSEQ multiplex PCR. This sample has 120,000 or so clones, with around 90% found just once. The sequencing used peripheral blood, collected on day 0 of AZD1222 vaccination. These receptors were collected from an adult in good health. The CDR3 runs from the conserved cysteine through the conserved F or W. Fields, in order: V gene, J gene, CDR3 protein.

TRBV28	TRBJ2-7	CASSFGGSAYEQYF
TRBV6-5	TRBJ2-7	CASSSPGTNEQYF
TRBV12-2	TRBJ2-1	CASRSPDRPPSYNEQFF
TRBV7-2	TRBJ1-1	CASSLSGGGTEAFF
TRBV12-3/TRBV12-4	TRBJ2-7	CASSPGGEQYF
TRBV18	TRBJ2-3	CASSPLGTGVTDTQYF
TRBV4-1	TRBJ2-3	CASSQAGRGQGFPDTQYF
TRBV5-6	TRBJ1-3	CASSQGQRNTIYF
TRBV24-1	TRBJ1-2	CATSPTGSGYTF
TRBV28	TRBJ1-1	CASSLLELAAFF
TRBV19	TRBJ2-2	CASSPKAGLAAITGELFF
TRBV11-2	TRBJ1-4	CASSLMTGINEKLFF
TRBV6-5	TRBJ2-1	CASSSRLAGGLREQFF
TRBV19	TRBJ2-1	CASSTPPGTGALEQFF
TRBV4-3	TRBJ2-7	CASSQEWQGWYEQYF
TRBV10-2	TRBJ2-2	CASSWARTGELFF
TRBV19	TRBJ2-2	CASGTSGSPRNTGELFF
TRBV10-1	TRBJ2-7	CASSESGSLEQYF
TRBV7-2	TRBJ2-3	CASSAHAGVADTQYF
TRBV19	TRBJ1-5	CASSISGRFNQPQHF
TRBV5-5	TRBJ2-7	CASSSDRARDEQYF
TRBV29-1	TRBJ1-1	CSVADSEAFF
TRBV5-1	TRBJ2-5	CASSRTGTGEETQYF
TRBV29-1	TRBJ1-2	CSVTGDNYGYTF
TRBV5-1	TRBJ1-4	CASTLGGRGDEKLFF
TRBV2	TRBJ1-5	CASSDRQRGNQPQHF
TRBV5-6	TRBJ2-1	CASSSPLLAGFSSYNEQFF
TRBV7-9	TRBJ1-2	CASSLSDWVDGTYGYTF
TRBV7-9	TRBJ2-2	CASSSTGVNGELFF
TRBV29-1	TRBJ1-4	CSVEVGQGGEKLFF
TRBV12-3/TRBV12-4	TRBJ1-2	CASSSRGSYGYTF